This TCR beta chain was profiled in a study of blood T cell repertoires in COVID-19. Looking at the study overall: Sites in the United States, Italy and Spain provided acute and convalescent COVID-19 samples. T cells, B-cell-depleted T cells, or PBMCs supplied cDNA or gDNA.

Per the original data handling: Cell counts per sample came from amplifying reference gene primers. The method was immunoSEQ multiplex PCR; TCRdb's version includes in-frame clones alone and lacks a portion of them. D and trimming come from the DNA, and the V and J calls and clone size come from that table. This table holds approximately 210,000 clones, around 80% found once. After removal of 8 bases from V and 7 bases from J, the junction contained 13 bases not matched to a gene. The CDR3 is 16 residues long. Germline V gene data show CDR1 as MDHEN and CDR2 as SYDVKM. This clone appeared once. This TCR came from a human donor in a cohort sampled during active COVID-19. The sequenced sample was peripheral blood. V usage is TRBV28 and J usage is TRBJ2-7, with TRBD2 identical over 14 bases. The chain's CDR3 is CASALPGLAGVGEQYF. In nucleotides, the CDR3 is TGTGCCAGCGCTCTCCCGGGACTAGCGGGAGTGGGGGAGCAGTACTTC. The full variable domain, in which reference TRBV28 and TRBJ2-7 provide the parts outside the CDR3, is DVKVTQSSRYLVKRTGEKVFLECVQDMDHENMFWYRQDPGLGLRLIYFSYDVKMKEKGDIPEGYSVSREKKERFSLILESASTNQTSMYLCASALPGLAGVGEQYFGPGTRLTVT.